The TCR beta chain under discussion was sequenced for a study of T cell changes during pregnancy in multiple sclerosis. The V and J ends lost 4 bases and 7 bases, in that order; junction bases with no gene match: 12. This CDR3 contains 15 residues. Per germline, CDR1 SGHRS and CDR2 YFSETQ. The repertoire was sequenced with immunoSEQ multiplex PCR; TCRdb's copy has only in-frame clones and lacks some. In the table there are 91,000 or so clones, 92% of which are singletons. The V call is TRBV5-1, the J call TRBJ2-7, with TRBD1 matching over 9 bases. This receptor was identified in a female donor with multiple sclerosis, enrolled in a pregnancy study. The starting material was peripheral blood, obtained after pregnancy. CDR3 DNA: TGCGCCAGCAGCCCCTTGGGGACAGGGCTGGGAGAGCAGTACTTC. Translating it yields CASSPLGTGLGEQYF.